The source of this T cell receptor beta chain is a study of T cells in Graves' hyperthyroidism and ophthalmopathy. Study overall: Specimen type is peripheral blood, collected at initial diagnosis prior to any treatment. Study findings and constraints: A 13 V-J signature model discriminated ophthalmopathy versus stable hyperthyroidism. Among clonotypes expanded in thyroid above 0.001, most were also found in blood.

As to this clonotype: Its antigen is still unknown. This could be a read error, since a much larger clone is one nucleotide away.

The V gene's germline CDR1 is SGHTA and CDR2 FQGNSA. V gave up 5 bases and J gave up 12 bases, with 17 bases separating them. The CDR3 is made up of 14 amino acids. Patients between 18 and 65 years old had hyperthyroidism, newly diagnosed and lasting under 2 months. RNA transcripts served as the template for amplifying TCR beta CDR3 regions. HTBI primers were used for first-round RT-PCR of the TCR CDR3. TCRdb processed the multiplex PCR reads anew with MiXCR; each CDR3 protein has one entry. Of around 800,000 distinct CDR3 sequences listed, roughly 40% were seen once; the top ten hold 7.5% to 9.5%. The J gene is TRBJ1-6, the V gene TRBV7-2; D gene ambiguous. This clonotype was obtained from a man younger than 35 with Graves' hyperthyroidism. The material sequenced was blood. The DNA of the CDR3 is TGTGCCAGCAGCCCTGTTCTTGGGCTCGTACCCCTCCACTTT. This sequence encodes CASSPVLGLVPLHF.